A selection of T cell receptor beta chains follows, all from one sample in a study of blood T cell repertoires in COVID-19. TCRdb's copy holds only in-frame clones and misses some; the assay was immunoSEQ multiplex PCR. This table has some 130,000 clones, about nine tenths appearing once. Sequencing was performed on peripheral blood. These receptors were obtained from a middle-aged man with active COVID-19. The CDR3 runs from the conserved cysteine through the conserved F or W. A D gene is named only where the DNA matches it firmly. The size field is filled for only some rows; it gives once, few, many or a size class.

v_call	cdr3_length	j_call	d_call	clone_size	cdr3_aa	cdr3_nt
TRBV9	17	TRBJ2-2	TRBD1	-	CASSVEGGLMGTGELFF	TGTGCCAGCAGCGTAGAAGGGGGCCTTATGGGCACCGGGGAGCTGTTTTTT
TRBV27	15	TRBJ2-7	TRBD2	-	CASSFAGGGSYEQYF	TGTGCCAGCAGTTTCGCCGGCGGGGGCTCCTACGAGCAGTACTTC
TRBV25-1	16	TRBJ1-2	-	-	CASSEMGSGGVYGYTF	TGTGCCAGCAGTGAAATGGGATCTGGAGGGGTCTATGGCTACACCTTC
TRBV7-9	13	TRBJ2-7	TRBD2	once	CASTREAGLEQYF	TGTGCCAGCACCCGGGAGGCGGGGCTCGAGCAGTACTTC
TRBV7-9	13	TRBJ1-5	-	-	CASSPVLNQPQHF	TGTGCCAGCAGCCCAGTTCTTAATCAGCCCCAGCATTTT
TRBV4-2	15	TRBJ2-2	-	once	CASSQEEGVTGELFF	TGTGCCAGCAGCCAAGAAGAAGGGGTCACCGGGGAGCTGTTTTTT
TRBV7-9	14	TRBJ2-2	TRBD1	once	CASSPGQATGELFF	TGTGCCAGCAGCCCGGGACAGGCAACCGGGGAGCTGTTTTTT
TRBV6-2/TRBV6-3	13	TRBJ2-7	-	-	CASSSTGSHEQYF	TGTGCCAGCAGTTCTACAGGCTCCCACGAGCAGTACTTC
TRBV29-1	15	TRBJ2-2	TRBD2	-	CSVVLAGGNTGELFF	TGCAGCGTCGTATTAGCGGGGGGGAACACCGGGGAGCTGTTTTTT
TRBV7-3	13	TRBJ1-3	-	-	CASSSGVGNTIYF	TGTGCCAGCAGCTCCGGGGTTGGAAACACCATATATTTT
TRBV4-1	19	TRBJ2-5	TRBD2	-	CASSQDCRSGGPAPETQYF	TGCGCCAGCAGCCAAGATTGTAGGAGCGGGGGGCCCGCTCCAGAGACCCAGTACTTC
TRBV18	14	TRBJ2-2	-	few	CASSPRDYTGELFF	TGTGCCAGCTCACCCCGGGACTACACCGGGGAGCTGTTTTTT
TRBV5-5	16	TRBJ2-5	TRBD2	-	CASSRTGTRNQETQYF	TGTGCCAGCAGCCGCACAGGGACTAGGAACCAAGAGACCCAGTACTTC
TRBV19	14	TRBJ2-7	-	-	CASSDGGRSYEQYF	TGTGCCAGTAGTGACGGGGGGCGATCCTACGAGCAGTACTTC
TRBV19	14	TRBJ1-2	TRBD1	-	CASSLGQGTYGYTF	TGTGCCAGTAGTCTCGGACAGGGGACCTATGGCTACACCTTC
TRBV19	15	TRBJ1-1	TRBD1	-	CASRPDRGLNTEAFF	TGTGCCAGCCGCCCTGACAGGGGGTTAAACACTGAAGCTTTCTTT
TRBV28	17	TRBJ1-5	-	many	CASSPPPRVRSNQPQHF	TGTGCCAGCAGCCCCCCGCCCAGGGTAAGAAGCAATCAGCCCCAGCATTTT
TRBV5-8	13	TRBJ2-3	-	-	CASSPQGGYTQYF	TGTGCCAGCAGCCCACAGGGCGGGTATACGCAGTATTTT
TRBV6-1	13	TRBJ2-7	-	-	CASSDGRFYEQYF	TGTGCCAGCAGTGATGGCAGGTTCTACGAGCAGTACTTC
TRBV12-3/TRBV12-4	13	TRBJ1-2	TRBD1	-	CASTLTGIYGYTF	TGTGCCAGCACCCTGACAGGGATCTATGGCTACACCTTC
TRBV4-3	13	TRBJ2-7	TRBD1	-	CASSQVDRAEQYF	TGCGCCAGCAGCCAAGTCGACAGGGCCGAGCAGTACTTC
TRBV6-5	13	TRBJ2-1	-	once	CASSYSGSLGQFF	TGTGCCAGCAGTTACTCTGGGAGCCTAGGGCAGTTCTTC
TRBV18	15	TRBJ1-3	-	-	CASSPQTGSGNTIYF	TGTGCCAGCTCACCCCAGACAGGATCTGGAAACACCATATATTTT
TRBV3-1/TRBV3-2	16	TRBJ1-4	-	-	CASSQDPGRVGEKLFF	TGTGCCAGCAGCCAAGATCCAGGGAGGGTTGGGGAAAAACTGTTTTTT
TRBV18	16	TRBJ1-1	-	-	CASSPSRAGVGLEAFF	TGTGCCAGCTCGCCAAGCAGGGCGGGGGTCGGTCTTGAAGCTTTCTTT
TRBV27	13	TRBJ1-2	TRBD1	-	CASSFRTGNGYTF	TGTGCCAGCAGTTTCCGGACAGGAAACGGCTACACCTTC
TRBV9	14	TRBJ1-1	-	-	CASTRQTGGTEAFF	TGTGCCAGCACCAGACAAACAGGTGGCACTGAAGCTTTCTTT
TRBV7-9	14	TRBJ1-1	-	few	CASSFGGAGTEAFF	TGTGCCAGCAGCTTCGGGGGGGCAGGCACTGAAGCTTTCTTT
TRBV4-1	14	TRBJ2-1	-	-	CASSPTVPRNEQFF	TGCGCCAGCAGCCCTACCGTCCCACGCAATGAGCAGTTCTTC
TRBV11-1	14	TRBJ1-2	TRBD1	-	CASSPGQGSYGYTF	TGTGCCAGCAGCCCGGGACAGGGGTCCTATGGCTACACCTTC
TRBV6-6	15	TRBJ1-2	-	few	CASSPLVVKFDGYTF	TGTGCCAGCAGTCCCCTTGTAGTTAAATTCGATGGCTACACCTTC
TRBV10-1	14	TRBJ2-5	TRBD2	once	CAMPLAGEQETQYF	TGCGCCATGCCGTTAGCGGGGGAACAAGAGACCCAGTACTTC
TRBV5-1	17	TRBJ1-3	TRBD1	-	CASSLRTGALSGNTIYF	TGCGCCAGCAGCTTGAGGACAGGGGCCCTCTCTGGAAACACCATATATTTT
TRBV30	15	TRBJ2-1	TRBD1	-	CAWRGYRGRVNEQFF	TGTGCCTGGAGGGGATACAGGGGGCGCGTGAATGAGCAGTTCTTC
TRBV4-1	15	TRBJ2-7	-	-	CASSQAGTGLGEQYF	TGCGCCAGCAGCCAAGCCGGGACAGGACTAGGGGAGCAGTACTTC
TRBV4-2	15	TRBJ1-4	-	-	CASSQVGGRGEKLFF	TGTGCCAGCAGCCAAGTGGGCGGGAGAGGAGAAAAACTGTTTTTT